This TCR beta chain is drawn from a study of cytomegalovirus exposure and HLA in healthy donors. The PCR employed 60 Vbeta primers together with 13 Jbeta primers. The data were produced by immunoSEQ multiplex PCR, yet TCRdb's version contains in-frame clones alone and is incomplete. The table records some 200,000 clones, around 75% of them present only once. The germline V gene encodes CDR1 SGHTA and CDR2 FQGNSA. Trimming shortened V by 1 base and J by 3 bases, and 10 bases separated the two germline ends. This CDR3 region has 14 residues. The count of this clone is one. Sequenced input: PBMCs. The chain recombines TRBV7-2 with TRBJ2-7; perhaps TRBD2 as D (7 bases). The source of this sequence is a woman in her thirties in good health and CMV-seronegative. The CDR3 nucleotides are TGTGCCAGCAGCTTAGAGGGAGGGGGCTACGAGCAGTACTTC. This translates into CASSLEGGGYEQYF.